One and the same sample provided the 30 T cell receptor beta chains below, sequenced in a study of blood T cell repertoires in COVID-19. TCRdb's copy holds only in-frame clones and misses some; the assay was immunoSEQ multiplex PCR. Here the sample spans 250,000 to 400,000 clones, about nine tenths being singletons. Sequenced sample: peripheral blood. These receptor sequences come from a woman aged 25-40 years with COVID-19, enrolled during active disease.

This chain links TRBV7-9 with TRBJ1-1; unclear D gene. The germline gives CDR1 SEHNR, CDR2 FQNEAQ (reference sequence). V lost 5 bases, J lost 7 bases, and 17 bases lay in between. CDR3 size: 14 residues. This chain's CDR3 is CASSLRGAGLEAFF. As DNA, the CDR3 is TGTGCCAGCAGCCTACGGGGAGCCGGCCTTGAAGCTTTCTTT. Filled out from reference TRBV7-9 and TRBJ1-1, the complete variable domain reads DTGVSQNPRHKITKRGQNVTFRCDPISEHNRLYWYRQTLGQGPEFLTYFQNEAQLEKSRLLSDRFSAERPKGSFSTLEIQRTEQGDSAMYLCASSLRGAGLEAFFGQGTRLTVV.

V gene TRBV19 combines with J gene TRBJ1-1; the D is unclear. Germline CDR1 is LNHDA and CDR2 is SQIVND (reference sequence). The CDR3 sequence is 15 residues long. V was trimmed by 6 bases and J by 1 base, leaving 15 bases between them. CDR3 sequence reads: CASSIYSRGNTEAFF. The CDR3 DNA follows: TGTGCCAGTAGCATATACTCCCGCGGGAACACTGAAGCTTTCTTT. Combining the CDR3 with reference TRBV19 and TRBJ1-1 gives the whole variable domain DGGITQSPKYLFRKEGQNVTLSCEQNLNHDAMYWYRQDPGQGLRLIYYSQIVNDFQKGDIAEGYSVSREKKESFPLTVTSAQKNPTAFYLCASSIYSRGNTEAFFGQGTRLTVV.

The rearrangement links TRBV7-2 to TRBJ1-5; possibly TRBD1 for D (6 bases). The germline V gene has CDR1 SGHTA and CDR2 FQGNSA. V was pared by 5 bases and J by 0 bases, with 11 bases between. The CDR3 covers 15 residues. Here the CDR3 reads CASSLEQGSNQPQHF. The DNA for the CDR3 is TGTGCCAGCAGCCTAGAACAGGGTAGCAATCAGCCCCAGCATTTT.

The rearrangement joins TRBV14 to TRBJ2-5; no clear D. Germline-derived CDR1 and CDR2 are SGHDN and FVKESK. CDR3 length: 14 amino acids. V was shortened by 1 base and J by 5 bases, with 11 bases between the two germline ends. CDR3 sequence reads: CASSQGGGVETQYF. DNA of the CDR3: TGTGCCAGCAGCCAAGGAGGCGGTGTGGAGACCCAGTACTTC. Full variable domain (outside the CDR3, taken from reference TRBV14 and TRBJ2-5): EAGVTQFPSHSVIEKGQTVTLRCDPISGHDNLYWYRRVMGKEIKFLLHFVKESKQDESGMPNNRFLAERTGGTYSTLKVQPAELEDSGVYFCASSQGGGVETQYFGPGTRLLVL.

The chain uses TRBV7-8 and TRBJ1-5; D unresolved. Germline V CDR1 and CDR2: SGHVS, FQNEAQ. Trimming left V 5 bases short and J 9 bases short, with 11 bases between. This CDR3 contains 12 residues. The CDR3 DNA is TGTGCCAGCAGCCCCCTTTCGGGGCCCCAGCATTTT. It specifies CASSPLSGPQHF.

The J gene is TRBJ1-1, the V gene TRBV19; D is undetermined. The germline CDR1 and CDR2 sequences are LNHDA and SQIVND (reference sequence). This CDR3 has 16 amino acids. V gave up 4 bases and J gave up 4 bases, with 19 bases separating them. CDR3 sequence: CASSTSFTARLTEAFF. CDR3 nucleotide sequence: TGTGCCAGTAGTACAAGTTTTACAGCCCGGCTCACTGAAGCTTTCTTT. The whole variable domain, filled in from reference TRBV19 and TRBJ1-1, reads DGGITQSPKYLFRKEGQNVTLSCEQNLNHDAMYWYRQDPGQGLRLIYYSQIVNDFQKGDIAEGYSVSREKKESFPLTVTSAQKNPTAFYLCASSTSFTARLTEAFFGQGTRLTVV.

V gene TRBV2 combines with J gene TRBJ2-7; tentative D call: TRBD1 (6 bases). The CDR3 length is 12 residues. V lost 5 bases and J lost 3, with 8 bases in between. Germline CDR1 reads SNHLY; CDR2 reads FYNNEI. The CDR3 region has the DNA TGTGCCAGCAGTAGGACAGACTACGAGCAGTACTTC. Its protein is CASSRTDYEQYF. The full variable domain, its missing parts supplied by reference TRBV2 and TRBJ2-7, is EPEVTQTPSHQVTQMGQEVILRCVPISNHLYFYWYRQILGQKVEFLVSFYNNEISEKSEIFDDQFSVERPDGSNFTLKIRSTKLEDSAMYFCASSRTDYEQYFGPGTRLTVT.

This clone came up once. This chain joins TRBV19 and TRBJ1-6; TRBD1 might be the D (6 bases). From germline, CDR1 is LNHDA and CDR2 SQIVND (reference sequence). Between the trimmed V and J ends, which lost 5 bases and 9 bases, there was a span of 14 bases. The CDR3 covers 14 residues. CDR3 amino acids: CASSWRSTGSPLHF. As DNA, the CDR3 is TGTGCCAGTAGTTGGAGGTCGACAGGTTCACCCCTCCACTTT. The variable domain in full, completed from reference TRBV19 and TRBJ1-6, reads DGGITQSPKYLFRKEGQNVTLSCEQNLNHDAMYWYRQDPGQGLRLIYYSQIVNDFQKGDIAEGYSVSREKKESFPLTVTSAQKNPTAFYLCASSWRSTGSPLHFGNGTRLTVT.

This clone occurred a few times. The chain uses TRBV7-9 and TRBJ2-5; tentatively, D is TRBD2 (5 bases). V lost 4 bases, J lost 0 bases, and 12 bases lay in between. CDR1 SEHNR and CDR2 FQNEAQ come from the germline V gene (reference sequence). The CDR3 is 15 residues long. CDR3 loop: CASSSRLANQETQYF. Written as DNA, the CDR3 is TGTGCCAGCAGCTCACGGCTAGCCAACCAAGAGACCCAGTACTTC.

The J gene is TRBJ2-2, the V gene TRBV27, with TRBD1 matching 10 bases. The CDR3 covers 17 residues. Germline CDR1 is MNHEY and CDR2 is SMNVEV (reference sequence). The ends lost 6 bases at V and 1 base at J; junction bases unmatched: 8. Written as DNA, the CDR3 is TGTGCCAGCAGGGATTGGGACAGGGGCCAGAACACCGGGGAGCTGTTTTTT. It is translated as CASRDWDRGQNTGELFF.

The rearrangement links TRBV19 to TRBJ1-1, with TRBD1 matching 7 bases. CDR3 length: 15 residues. Trimming took 5 bases from V and 0 from J; bases not matched to a gene: 6. From germline, CDR1 is LNHDA and CDR2 SQIVND (reference sequence). CDR3 sequence (DNA): TGTGCCAGTAGTCCGTACAGGGGACTGAACACTGAAGCTTTCTTT. Translated, it gives CASSPYRGLNTEAFF.

V usage is TRBV7-8 and J usage is TRBJ2-7; TRBD2 aligns across 9 bases. The junction had 8 bases not matched to a gene; V was cut back by 2 bases and J by 6 bases. The CDR3 sequence is 15 residues long. The germline CDR1 and CDR2 sequences are SGHVS and FQNEAQ. The CDR3 DNA reads TGTGCCAGCAGCTTAAGGAGCGGGGGGCCAGGCGAGCAGTACTTC. Translated: CASSLRSGGPGEQYF. Full variable domain (rest looked up from reference TRBV7-8 and TRBJ2-7): GAGVSQSPRYKVAKRGQDVALRCDPISGHVSLFWYQQALGQGPEFLTYFQNEAQLDKSGLPSDRFFAERPEGSVSTLKIQRTQQEDSAVYLCASSLRSGGPGEQYFGPGTRLTVT.

This clone occurred a few times. The gene calls are TRBV27 and TRBJ1-6; D possibly corresponds to TRBD1 (6 bases). The V gene lost 3 bases and the J gene lost 9 bases, with 12 bases spanning the gap. Germline CDR1 and CDR2: MNHEY and SMNVEV (reference sequence). The length of the CDR3 is 14 residues. In nucleotides, the CDR3 is TGTGCCAGCAGTTTCAGGGGTGTGATTTCACCCCTCCACTTT. This sequence encodes CASSFRGVISPLHF.

The chain uses TRBV11-2 and TRBJ2-7; D is undetermined. CDR3 size: 13 residues. Germline V gene data show CDR1 as SGHAT and CDR2 as FQNNGV. V dropped 0 bases and J dropped 6 bases, with 9 bases sitting between them. The CDR3 DNA reads as TGTGCCAGCAGCTTAGAACACCCTTCCGAGCAGTACGTC. It is translated as CASSLEHPSEQYV.

To note about this clone: A junction end diverges from the germline sequence, so it may reflect a read error. The chain links TRBV7-7 to TRBJ2-5; D is ambiguous. Germline CDR1 and CDR2: SSHAT and FNYEAQ (reference sequence). This CDR3 has 13 amino acids. CDR3 sequence (DNA): TGTGCTAGCAGCCCCACTACGTGGGAGACCCAGTACTTC. It translates to CASSPTTWETQYF.

The genes are TRBV4-3 and TRBJ2-7; the D gene is possibly TRBD1 (6 bases). The V and J ends lost 2 bases and 3 bases respectively, with 29 bases between them. The CDR3 sequence is 20 residues long. Germline lookup yields CDR1 LGHNA and CDR2 YSLEER. In nucleotides, the CDR3 is TGCGCCAGCAGCCAACGCCTAGCCTTCGGGACACCCTCATTAGGCTACGAGCAGTACTTC. Encoded protein: CASSQRLAFGTPSLGYEQYF.

The chain recombines TRBV28 with TRBJ1-1, with unresolved D. V dropped 5 bases and J dropped 2 bases, with 9 bases sitting between them. The germline CDR1 and CDR2 sequences are MDHEN and SYDVKM. The CDR3 covers 13 residues. Written as DNA, the CDR3 is TGTGCCAGCAGTGTGGGCCTTAACACTGAAGCTTTCTTT. This translates into CASSVGLNTEAFF.

The rearrangement uses TRBV7-8 and TRBJ2-1, with TRBD2 identical over 7 bases. CDR1 and CDR2 from the germline V gene are SGHVS and FQNEAQ. The CDR3 sequence is 17 residues long. V trimming: 4 bases; J trimming: 8 bases; junction bases outside the gene matches: 17. The CDR3, as DNA: TGTGCCAGCAGCTCGAGAGTTCCGGGACTAACAAAGGATGAGCAGTTCTTC. Its translation: CASSSRVPGLTKDEQFF.

The V call is TRBV4-1, the J call TRBJ2-2; D is perhaps TRBD1 (5 bases). Germline V gives CDR1 MGHRA, CDR2 YSYEKL. Trimming left V 2 bases short and J 1 base short, with 14 bases between. There are 17 residues in the CDR3. The CDR3 bases are TGCGCCAGCAGCCAAAGATTGTGGCAGGGGAACACCGGGGAGCTGTTTTTT. It codes for CASSQRLWQGNTGELFF.

Only one count was recorded for this clone. The chain uses TRBV12-3 or TRBV12-4 and TRBJ2-1; 7 bases line up with TRBD1. V shed 6 bases and J 3 bases; nucleotides not matched to a gene: 2. The CDR3 is 13 residues long. In nucleotides, the CDR3 is TGTGCCAGCAGAGGGGACAGCTACAATGAGCAGTTCTTC. Residues: CASRGDSYNEQFF.

This clone is a singleton in its sample. This sequence joins TRBV18 and TRBJ1-5; D gene ambiguous. V shed 6 bases and J shed 7 bases, with 13 bases lying between them. This CDR3 has 13 amino acids. Per germline, CDR1 KGHSH and CDR2 LQKENI. CDR3: CASSPETNQPQHF. The CDR3 DNA reads TGTGCCAGCTCCCCCGAGACAAACCAGCCCCAGCATTTT.

The chain joins TRBV2 to TRBJ1-5; D gene ambiguous. V lost 6 bases and J 4 bases, leaving 13 bases between the germline ends. This CDR3 is built from 14 residues. CDR1 is SNHLY, CDR2 FYNNEI, per germline. Here the CDR3 reads CASRLLSWNQPQHF. CDR3 nucleotides: TGTGCCAGCAGGTTACTGAGTTGGAATCAGCCCCAGCATTTT.

This chain links TRBV28 with TRBJ1-2; TRBD1 might be the D (6 bases). V was cut by 5 bases and J by 4 bases, with 17 bases left in between. CDR3 length: 15 amino acids. Germline V CDR1 and CDR2: MDHEN, SYDVKM. The CDR3 spells CASSLPGHRSYGYTF. The CDR3 nucleotides are TGTGCCAGCAGTCTCCCGGGACACCGATCCTATGGCTACACCTTC.

This clone appeared a few times. J is TRBJ1-6 and V is TRBV10-2; D remains unclear. Germline-derived CDR1 and CDR2 are WSHSY and SAAADI. V was cut by 7 bases and J by 8 bases, with 18 bases left in between. This CDR3 has 15 residues. CDR3: CASKPDPTGDSPLHF. The CDR3 DNA reads as TGCGCCAGCAAGCCAGATCCGACCGGAGATTCACCCCTCCACTTT.

The rearrangement links TRBV3-1 (or the pseudogene TRBV3-2) to TRBJ1-1, with TRBD1 matching 7 bases. The CDR3 runs to 14 residues. Germline V gene data show CDR1 as LGHDT and CDR2 as YNNKEL (reference sequence). V dropped 3 bases and J dropped 8; count of bases not matched to a gene: 9. The CDR3 DNA reads TGTGCCAGCAGCCACCGGACAGGAACAGGGGAAGCTTTCTTT. Translation gives CASSHRTGTGEAFF.

CDR3 nucleotide sequence: TGTGCCAGTCGACAGGGGGCTCTCACTGAAGCTTTCTTT. Protein sequence: CASRQGALTEAFF. The genes are TRBV19 and TRBJ1-1; 10 bases line up with TRBD1. The V and J ends lost 8 bases and 4 bases, in that order; junction bases with no gene match: 4. The CDR3 length is 13 residues. CDR1 is LNHDA, CDR2 SQIVND, per germline (reference sequence).

The chain links TRBV18 to TRBJ2-3; weak D call: TRBD1 (6 bases). With 3 bases removed from V and 2 bases from J, the gap between germline ends came to 9 bases. The germline V gene has CDR1 KGHSH and CDR2 LQKENI. This CDR3 has 14 amino acids. CDR3 protein: CASSPRTDTDTQYF. Written as DNA, the CDR3 is TGTGCCAGCTCACCGCGGACAGACACAGATACGCAGTATTTT.

CDR3 protein: CASSIAPDRGRGQPQHF. The CDR3 DNA follows: TGTGCCAGTAGTATAGCTCCGGACAGGGGGCGGGGTCAGCCCCAGCATTTT. V usage is TRBV19 and J usage is TRBJ1-5, with 11 positions matching TRBD1. There are 17 residues in the CDR3. The germline V gene has CDR1 LNHDA and CDR2 SQIVND (reference sequence). Unmatched junction bases numbered 8, after V lost 1 base and J lost 6 bases.

V is TRBV4-1 and J is TRBJ1-5; no reliable D call. The V gene lost 1 base and the J gene lost 6 bases, with 13 bases spanning the gap. The CDR3 contains 15 residues. Germline V gene lookup returns CDR1 MGHRA and CDR2 YSYEKL. The CDR3, as DNA: TGCGCCAGCAGCCAAGCCTTGGCGGGATCTCAGCCCCAGCATTTT. Translation: CASSQALAGSQPQHF.

The V call is TRBV19, the J call TRBJ1-5; 10 bases line up with TRBD1. The CDR3 has 17 residues. With 3 bases clipped from V and 1 base from J, the junction kept 6 bases outside the gene matches. The germline V gene has CDR1 LNHDA and CDR2 SQIVND (reference sequence). The CDR3 DNA is TGTGCCAGTAGTATCGGGGGGACAGGGGTAAGCAATCAGCCCCAGCATTTT. This codes for CASSIGGTGVSNQPQHF.